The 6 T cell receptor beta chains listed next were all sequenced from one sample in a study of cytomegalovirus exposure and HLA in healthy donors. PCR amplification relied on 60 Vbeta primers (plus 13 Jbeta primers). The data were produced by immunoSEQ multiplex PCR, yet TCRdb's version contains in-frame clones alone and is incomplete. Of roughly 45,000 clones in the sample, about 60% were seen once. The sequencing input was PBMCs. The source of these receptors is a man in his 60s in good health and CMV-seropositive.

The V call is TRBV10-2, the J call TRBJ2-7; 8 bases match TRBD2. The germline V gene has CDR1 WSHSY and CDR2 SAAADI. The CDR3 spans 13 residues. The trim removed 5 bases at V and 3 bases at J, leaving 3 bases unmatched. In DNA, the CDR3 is TGCGCCAGCAGTTTACTAGCGGACTACGAGCAGTACTTC. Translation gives CASSLLADYEQYF.

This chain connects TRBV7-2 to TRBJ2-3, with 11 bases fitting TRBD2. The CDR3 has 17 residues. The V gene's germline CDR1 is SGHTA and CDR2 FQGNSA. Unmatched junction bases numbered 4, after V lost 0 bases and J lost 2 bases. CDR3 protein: CASSLAGTSGFTDTQYF. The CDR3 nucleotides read TGTGCCAGCAGCTTAGCGGGGACTAGCGGATTCACAGATACGCAGTATTTT. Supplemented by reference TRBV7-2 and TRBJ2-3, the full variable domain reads GAGVSQSPSNKVTEKGKDVELRCDPISGHTALYWYRQSLGQGLEFLIYFQGNSAPDKSGLPSDRFSAERTGGSVSTLTIQRTQQEDSAVYLCASSLAGTSGFTDTQYFGPGTRLTVL.

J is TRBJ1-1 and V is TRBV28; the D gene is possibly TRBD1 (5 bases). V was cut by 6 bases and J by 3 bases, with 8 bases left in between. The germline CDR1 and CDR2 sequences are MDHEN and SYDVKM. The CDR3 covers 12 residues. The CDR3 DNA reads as TGTGCCAGCAGATCACAGGACACTGAAGCTTTCTTT. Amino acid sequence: CASRSQDTEAFF.

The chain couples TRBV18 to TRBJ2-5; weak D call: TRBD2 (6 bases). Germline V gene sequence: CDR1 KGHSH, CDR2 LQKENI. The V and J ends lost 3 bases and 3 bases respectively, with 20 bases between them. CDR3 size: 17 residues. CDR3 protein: CASSPIRAAGKKETQYF. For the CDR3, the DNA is TGTGCCAGCTCACCTATCCGCGCCGCGGGGAAAAAAGAGACCCAGTACTTC.

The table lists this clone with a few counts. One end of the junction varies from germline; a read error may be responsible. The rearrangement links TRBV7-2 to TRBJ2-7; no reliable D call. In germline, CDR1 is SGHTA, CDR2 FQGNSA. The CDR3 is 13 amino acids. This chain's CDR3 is CASSIAPLFEQYF. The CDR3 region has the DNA TGTGCCAGCAGCATAGCCCCTCTGTTCGAGCAGTACTTC.

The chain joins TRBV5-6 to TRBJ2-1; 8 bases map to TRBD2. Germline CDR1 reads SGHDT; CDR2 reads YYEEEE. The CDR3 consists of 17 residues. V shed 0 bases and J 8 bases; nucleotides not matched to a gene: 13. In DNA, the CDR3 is TGTGCCAGCAGCTTGGTTGTGGCGGGAGGAGTCATAGATGAGCAGTTCTTC. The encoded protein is CASSLVVAGGVIDEQFF.